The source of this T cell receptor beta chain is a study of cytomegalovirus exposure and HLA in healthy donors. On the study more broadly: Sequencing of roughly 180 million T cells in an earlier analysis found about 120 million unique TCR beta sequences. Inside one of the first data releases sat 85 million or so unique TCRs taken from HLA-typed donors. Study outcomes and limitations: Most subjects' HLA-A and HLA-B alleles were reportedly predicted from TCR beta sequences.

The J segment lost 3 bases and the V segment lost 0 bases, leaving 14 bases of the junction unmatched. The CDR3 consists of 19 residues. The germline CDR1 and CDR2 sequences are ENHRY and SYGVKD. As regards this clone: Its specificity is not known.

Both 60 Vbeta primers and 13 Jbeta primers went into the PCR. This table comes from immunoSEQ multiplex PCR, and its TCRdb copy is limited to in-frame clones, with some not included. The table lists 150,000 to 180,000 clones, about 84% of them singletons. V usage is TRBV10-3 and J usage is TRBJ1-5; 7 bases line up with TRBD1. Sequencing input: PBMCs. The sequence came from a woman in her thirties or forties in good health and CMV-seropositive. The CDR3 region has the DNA TGTGCCATCAGTGAGTCGATATCATTCGGGACAGCTTACAATCAGCCCCAGCATTTT. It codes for CAISESISFGTAYNQPQHF.